A single sample is the source of the 29 T cell receptor beta chains below, sequenced in a study of blood T cell repertoires in COVID-19. Only in-frame clones appear in the TCRdb table, and some are missing; sequencing was by immunoSEQ multiplex PCR. The data contain 350,000 or so clones, around 80% of them singletons. Sequencing was performed on peripheral blood. Receptors originate from a man aged 25 to 40 with active or convalescent COVID-19.

The V gene is TRBV6-2 or TRBV6-3, the J gene TRBJ2-2; possibly TRBD2 for D (7 bases). CDR3 length: 14 amino acids. Germline V lookup: CDR1 MNHEY, CDR2 SVGEGT. Trimming stripped 3 bases from V and 6 bases from J, with 11 bases between. CDR3 sequence reads: CASSYGGAAGELFF. In DNA form, the CDR3 reads TGTGCCAGCAGTTATGGGGGGGCCGCCGGGGAGCTGTTTTTT.

The J gene is TRBJ2-1, the V gene TRBV7-9; 7 bases map to TRBD2. Trimming at V came to 4 bases and at J to 10 bases, leaving 7 bases not matched to a gene. Germline CDR1 SEHNR, CDR2 FQNEAQ (reference sequence). This CDR3 has 13 amino acids. CDR3 in DNA: TGTGCCAGCAGCTCCCGCCCGACTAGCGAGCAGTTCTTC. It yields the protein CASSSRPTSEQFF.

The V call is TRBV5-8, the J call TRBJ2-3; no firm D call. Trimming took off 1 base at V and 1 base at J, with 4 bases between the two ends. The CDR3 sequence is 13 residues long. The germline V gene has CDR1 SGHTS and CDR2 YDEGEE. The CDR3 DNA is TGTGCCAGCAGCTTGCGGGGCACAGATACGCAGTATTTT. Translated, it gives CASSLRGTDTQYF. Variable domain in full (rest from reference TRBV5-8 and TRBJ2-3): EAGVTQSPTHLIKTRGQQATLRCSPISGHTSVYWYQQALGLGLQFLLWYDEGEERNRGNFPPRFSGRQFPNYSSELNVNALELEDSALYLCASSLRGTDTQYFGPGTRLTVL.

The V and J genes are TRBV9 and TRBJ2-3; a possible D gene is TRBD1 (6 bases). Germline V gene lookup returns CDR1 SGDLS and CDR2 YYNGEE. Trimming removed 3 bases from V and 0 bases from J, with 14 bases in between. This CDR3 spans 16 amino acids. CDR3 DNA sequence: TGTGCCAGCAGCGAGGGTACAGGGTTTAGCACAGATACGCAGTATTTT. Protein: CASSEGTGFSTDTQYF.

The J gene is TRBJ1-1, the V gene TRBV30, with a possible D match to TRBD1 (6 bases). The germline V gene encodes CDR1 GTSNPN and CDR2 SVGIG (reference sequence). The CDR3 is 14 amino acids. V lost 0 bases to trimming and J lost 2 bases, with 10 bases between them. Written as DNA, the CDR3 is TGTGCCTGGAGTGTAGCAGGGGCCAACACTGAAGCTTTCTTT. It yields the protein CAWSVAGANTEAFF.

This chain uses TRBV5-1 with TRBJ2-2; 15 bases are a match to TRBD2. V was clipped by 4 bases and J by 4 bases; unmatched bases: 8. This CDR3 comprises 18 residues. Germline CDR1 SGHRS, CDR2 YFSETQ. The CDR3 bases are TGCGCCAGCAGCGCCGGGACTAGCGGGGGGAGTGGCACCGGGGAGCTGTTTTTT. It translates to CASSAGTSGGSGTGELFF.

The CDR3 is CASSRSRVEGADTQYF. The DNA for the CDR3 is TGTGCCAGCAGCCGATCCCGGGTTGAGGGGGCAGATACGCAGTATTTT. The chain links TRBV3-1 (or the pseudogene TRBV3-2) to TRBJ2-3; TRBD1 is a possible D gene (6 bases). In germline, CDR1 is LGHDT, CDR2 YNNKEL (reference sequence). With 4 bases removed from V and 4 bases from J, the gap between germline ends came to 18 bases. This CDR3 has 16 amino acids.

V is TRBV18 and J is TRBJ2-7, with D possibly matching TRBD1 (6 bases). The germline CDR1 and CDR2 sequences are KGHSH and LQKENI. This CDR3 spans 13 amino acids. The V end was cut by 6 bases, the J end by 5 bases, with 14 bases between. The CDR3 DNA follows: TGTGCCAGCTCCTTCATTTCAGGGGACGAGCAGTACTTC. It translates to CASSFISGDEQYF. The entire variable domain, with the rest obtained from reference TRBV18 and TRBJ2-7, is as follows: NAGVMQNPRHLVRRRGQEARLRCSPMKGHSHVYWYRQLPEEGLKFMVYLQKENIIDESGMPKERFSAEFPKEGPSILRIQQVVRGDSAAYFCASSFISGDEQYFGPGTRLTVT.

The genes are TRBV6-5 and TRBJ1-2; 7 bases align to TRBD1. The trim removed 6 bases at V and 3 bases at J, leaving 7 bases unmatched. CDR3 length: 14 amino acids. CDR1 is MNHEY, CDR2 SVGAGI, per germline. The CDR3 nucleotides read TGTGCCAGCAGAACGACAGGGCAGGACTATGGCTACACCTTC. This codes for CASRTTGQDYGYTF.

The rearrangement uses TRBV6-2 or TRBV6-3 and TRBJ2-5; TRBD2 is a possible D gene (6 bases). This CDR3 comprises 13 residues. Trimming removed 6 bases at V and 5 bases at J, with 13 bases between. Per germline, CDR1 MNHEY and CDR2 SVGEGT. CDR3 protein: CASSPGSFETQYF. DNA for the CDR3: TGTGCCAGCAGCCCCGGGAGTTTTGAGACCCAGTACTTC.

V usage is TRBV30 and J usage is TRBJ2-7; 11 bases fit TRBD2. Germline loops: CDR1 GTSNPN, CDR2 SVGIG (reference sequence). The CDR3 has 15 residues. V was clipped by 1 base and J by 4 bases; unmatched bases: 6. The CDR3 region is CAWSGVLAGVYEQYF. In DNA form, the CDR3 reads TGTGCCTGGAGTGGAGTACTAGCGGGAGTATACGAGCAGTACTTC.

The chain has TRBV7-9 and TRBJ2-1; the match to TRBD1 covers 9 bases. CDR1 and CDR2 from the germline V gene are SEHNR and FQNEAQ (reference sequence). V was pared by 7 bases and J by 0 bases, with 4 bases of the junction left unmatched. The CDR3 totals 15 residues. The CDR3, as DNA: TGTGCCAGCAATTCGGGACAGGGCTCCTACAATGAGCAGTTCTTC. Translated, it gives CASNSGQGSYNEQFF.

In DNA, the CDR3 is TGTGCCAGCCGATCTGAGGGAGTGGGGACCCAGTACTTC. Its protein product is CASRSEGVGTQYF. V usage is TRBV6-5 and J usage is TRBJ2-5; possible D gene TRBD2, 5 bases. Trimming removed 8 bases from V and 7 bases from J, with 17 bases in between. CDR1 and CDR2 (germline): MNHEY, SVGAGI. The CDR3 is made up of 13 amino acids.

This chain joins TRBV19 and TRBJ1-6, with D perhaps matching TRBD1 (5 bases). This CDR3 comprises 11 residues. V shed 11 bases and J shed 7 bases, with 9 bases lying between them. Germline V gene lookup returns CDR1 LNHDA and CDR2 SQIVND (reference sequence). The chain's CDR3 is CASGGNSPLHF. The DNA for the CDR3 is TGTGCCTCTGGGGGGAATTCACCCCTCCACTTT.

The V gene is TRBV5-6, the J gene TRBJ2-5; TRBD1 is a possible D gene (6 bases). The CDR3 is 13 residues long. From germline, CDR1 is SGHDT and CDR2 YYEEEE. V lost 2 bases and J lost 3, with 8 bases in between. DNA of the CDR3: TGTGCCAGCAGCTTCAGGGGAGAAGAGACCCAGTACTTC. Protein: CASSFRGEETQYF.

J is TRBJ1-1 and V is TRBV18; unclear D gene. CDR1 is KGHSH, CDR2 LQKENI, per germline. The CDR3 is 13 residues long. Trimming shortened V by 0 bases and J by 4 bases, and 6 bases separated the two germline ends. The DNA of the CDR3 is TGTGCCAGCTCACCACCCAGTCTCACTGAAGCTTTCTTT. Its translation is CASSPPSLTEAFF.

This clone was found a few times. This chain joins TRBV5-1 and TRBJ2-1; a possible D gene is TRBD2 (5 bases). V was trimmed by 3 bases and J by 8 bases, leaving 9 bases between them. From germline, CDR1 is SGHRS and CDR2 YFSETQ. The CDR3 sequence is 12 residues long. CDR3 amino acids: CASSWENYEQFF. In nucleotides, the CDR3 is TGCGCCAGCAGCTGGGAGAATTATGAGCAGTTCTTC.

The J gene is TRBJ2-7, the V gene TRBV24-1, with 8 nucleotides matching TRBD1. Looked up from germline, CDR1 is KGHDR and CDR2 is SFDVKD. V shed 6 bases and J 3 bases; nucleotides not matched to a gene: 3. This CDR3 comprises 13 residues. The CDR3 protein is CATSTGGNYEQYF. CDR3 DNA sequence: TGTGCCACCAGTACAGGGGGGAACTACGAGCAGTACTTC.

V gene TRBV20-1 combines with J gene TRBJ2-1; D uncertain. Deletions cut 3 bases from V and 8 bases from J, with 14 bases between. This CDR3 comprises 13 residues. Germline V gene lookup returns CDR1 DFQATT and CDR2 SNEGSKA (reference sequence). Here the CDR3 DNA reads TGCAGTGCTAGTGACGTCGGGTGGTATGAGCAGTTCTTC. This sequence encodes CSASDVGWYEQFF.

The rearrangement links TRBV29-1 to TRBJ2-3; D gene uncertain. The V and J ends lost 6 bases and 1 base respectively, with 5 bases between them. This CDR3 comprises 11 residues. Germline V gene data show CDR1 as SQVTM and CDR2 as ANQGSEA. This chain's CDR3 is CSVAGTDTQYF. The CDR3, as DNA: TGCAGCGTCGCGGGCACAGATACGCAGTATTTT.

CDR3 bases: TGTGCCAGCAGCGTAGCTCTGGGGGCGGAAGCTTTCTTT. This sequence encodes CASSVALGAEAFF. The rearrangement joins TRBV9 to TRBJ1-1, with a weak D call TRBD1 (6 bases). The CDR3 runs to 13 residues. The ends were cut back, 0 bases at V and 8 bases at J, with 11 bases in the middle. The germline CDR1 and CDR2 sequences are SGDLS and YYNGEE.

The rearrangement joins TRBV20-1 to TRBJ2-1; unclear D gene. CDR1 is DFQATT and CDR2 is SNEGSKA in the germline V gene (reference sequence). There are 11 residues in the CDR3. Trimming removed 6 bases at V and 2 bases at J, with 5 bases between. The CDR3 sequence is CSASAYNEQFF. CDR3 DNA: TGCAGTGCCTCCGCCTACAATGAGCAGTTCTTC.

The CDR3 loop is CASSLPGKKETQYF. The CDR3 nucleotides are TGTGCCAGCAGCTTACCGGGGAAAAAAGAGACCCAGTACTTC. This chain links TRBV7-9 with TRBJ2-5, with D possibly being TRBD2 (5 bases). Looked up from germline, CDR1 is SEHNR and CDR2 is FQNEAQ (reference sequence). Trimming shortened V by 2 bases and J by 3 bases, and 10 bases separated the two germline ends. The CDR3 is 14 residues long.

This clone was seen once. The chain uses TRBV9 and TRBJ2-3, with D possibly TRBD1 on 5 matching bases. The CDR3 has 15 residues. V was pared by 2 bases and J by 2 bases, with 12 bases between. Germline V gene data show CDR1 as SGDLS and CDR2 as YYNGEE. The chain's CDR3 is CASSVTGFSTDTQYF. The CDR3, as DNA: TGTGCCAGCAGCGTTACAGGTTTTTCCACAGATACGCAGTATTTT.

The CDR3 sequence: CASVLATLSGANVLTF. In nucleotides, the CDR3 is TGTGCCAGCGTTCTTGCTACGTTATCTGGGGCCAACGTCCTGACTTTC. V gene TRBV5-6 combines with J gene TRBJ2-6; D not certain. The germline CDR1 and CDR2 sequences are SGHDT and YYEEEE. CDR3 length: 16 amino acids. The V end was cut by 7 bases, the J end by 1 base, with 15 bases between.

This clone was seen a handful of times. The chain is built from TRBV6-2 or TRBV6-3 and TRBJ2-2; TRBD2 aligns across 10 bases. Looked up from germline, CDR1 is MNHEY and CDR2 is SVGEGT. The CDR3 sequence is 17 residues long. V shed 2 bases, J shed 7 bases, and the junction held 10 bases outside the gene matches. CDR3 nucleotides: TGTGCCAGCAGTTACCACCCTAGCGGGAGAGGGAACGGGGAGCTGTTTTTT. Translated: CASSYHPSGRGNGELFF.

The chain combines TRBV2 with TRBJ1-5, with 7 bases lining up with TRBD1. The V gene's germline CDR1 is SNHLY and CDR2 FYNNEI. The junction had 13 bases not matched to a gene; V was cut back by 5 bases and J by 3 bases. The CDR3 has 17 residues. CDR3 amino acids: CASSTRRAQGVNQPQHF. The DNA for the CDR3 is TGTGCCAGCAGTACCCGTCGGGCTCAGGGGGTCAATCAGCCCCAGCATTTT.

The V call is TRBV29-1, the J call TRBJ1-1; 9 positions match TRBD1. V shed 6 bases and J 2 bases; nucleotides not matched to a gene: 4. Germline CDR1 is SQVTM and CDR2 is ANQGSEA. CDR3 length equals 13 residues. As DNA, the CDR3 is TGCAGCGTGGAGACAGGGGGAAACACTGAAGCTTTCTTT. Translating it yields CSVETGGNTEAFF. The complete variable domain, with remaining parts taken from reference TRBV29-1 and TRBJ1-1, reads SAVISQKPSRDICQRGTSLTIQCQVDSQVTMMFWYRQQPGQSLTLIATANQGSEATYESGFVIDKFPISRPNLTFSTLTVSNMSPEDSSIYLCSVETGGNTEAFFGQGTRLTVV.

This chain links TRBV6-4 with TRBJ1-1, with D hard to call. The ends were cut back, 6 bases at V and 1 base at J, with 18 bases in the middle. The CDR3 consists of 16 residues. Germline CDR1 is MRHNA and CDR2 is SNTAGT. CDR3 DNA sequence: TGTGCCAGCAGCCGAGCAGCAAAGCGGCCGAACACTGAAGCTTTCTTT. Translation: CASSRAAKRPNTEAFF.